A single sample gave rise to the 20 T cell receptor beta chains below, sequenced in a study of CD8 T cells in ankylosing spondylitis. TCRdb reprocessed the 5' RACE reads via MiXCR and lists one record per CDR3 protein. Of some 270,000 distinct CDR3 sequences in the sample, 30% to 40% are singletons; the top ten hold about 4%. The sample consisted of blood, either unsorted or a sorted T cell fraction (not recorded which). The receptors originated from a male donor with ankylosing spondylitis or in good health (not recorded which).

The chain employs TRBV20-1 and TRBJ1-2; a possible D gene is TRBD1 (5 bases). The V gene lost 3 bases and the J gene lost 3 bases, with 17 bases spanning the gap. This CDR3 is 15 amino acids long. Per germline, CDR1 DFQATT and CDR2 SNEGSKA (reference sequence). CDR3 nucleotides: TGCAGTGCTAGTTTACAGGCGACAAGCCACTATGGCTACACCTTC. Translated, it gives CSASLQATSHYGYTF.

The chain is built from TRBV20-1 and TRBJ2-7; 7 bases agree with TRBD1. The germline V gene has CDR1 DFQATT and CDR2 SNEGSKA (reference sequence). The CDR3 contains 12 residues. V shed 6 bases, J shed 6 bases, and the junction held 8 bases outside the gene matches. In nucleotides, the CDR3 is TGCAGTGCGCTGGATACAGGGGTCGAGCAGTACTTC. Amino acids: CSALDTGVEQYF.

This clonotype was seen a few times. The V call is TRBV6-1, the J call TRBJ1-2; 9 nucleotides line up with TRBD1. The germline V gene has CDR1 MNHNS and CDR2 SASEGT. The CDR3 consists of 16 residues. Losses at the gene ends were 6 bases for V and 4 bases for J; bases not matched to a gene: 12. CDR3 sequence reads: CASRPTGTGIPYGYTF. The CDR3 nucleotides are TGTGCCAGCAGACCAACCGGGACAGGGATTCCCTATGGCTACACCTTC.

CDR3 bases: TGTGCCAGCAGCGGGAATCAGCCCCAGCATTTT. Protein sequence: CASSGNQPQHF. V usage is TRBV28 and J usage is TRBJ1-5; D is unresolved. The germline gives CDR1 MDHEN, CDR2 SYDVKM. Trimming removed 6 bases from V and 4 bases from J, with 4 bases in between. CDR3 length equals 11 residues.

The chain combines TRBV12-3 or TRBV12-4 with TRBJ2-7, with TRBD2 matching 10 bases. The CDR3 totals 15 residues. V lost 6 bases, J lost 7 bases, and 12 bases stayed unmatched. CDR3 residues: CASRTQLAGYGEQYF. The CDR3 DNA reads as TGTGCCAGCAGGACACAACTAGCGGGGTACGGGGAGCAGTACTTC.

The CDR3: CASSITGDQETQYF. The CDR3 DNA follows: TGTGCCAGCAGTATTACAGGCGACCAAGAGACCCAGTACTTC. This chain joins TRBV6-1 and TRBJ2-5; tentatively, D is TRBD1 (5 bases). V was shortened by 5 bases and J by 0 bases, with 10 bases between the two germline ends. CDR3 length: 14 residues. Germline CDR1 is MNHNS and CDR2 is SASEGT.

CDR3 sequence: CASSSSTGDQETQYF. The CDR3 DNA sequence: TGCGCCAGCAGCTCTTCGACAGGGGACCAAGAGACCCAGTACTTC. This chain connects TRBV5-1 to TRBJ2-5, with TRBD1 identical over 8 bases. Trimming at V came to 3 bases and at J to 0 bases, leaving 4 bases not matched to a gene. The CDR3 is 15 residues long. Germline CDR1 is SGHRS and CDR2 is YFSETQ. The full variable domain, its missing parts supplied by reference TRBV5-1 and TRBJ2-5, is KAGVTQTPRYLIKTRGQQVTLSCSPISGHRSVSWYQQTPGQGLQFLFEYFSETQRNKGNFPGRFSGRQFSNSRSEMNVSTLELGDSALYLCASSSSTGDQETQYFGPGTRLLVL.

The gene calls are TRBV15 and TRBJ1-5; 7 bases are a match to TRBD1. Per germline, CDR1 LNHNV and CDR2 YYDKDF (reference sequence). After removal of 4 bases from V and 2 bases from J, the junction contained 5 bases not matched to a gene. The CDR3 length is 15 residues. As DNA, the CDR3 is TGTGCCACCAGCACCACAGGGGTGCGCAATCAGCCCCAGCATTTT. Its translation: CATSTTGVRNQPQHF.

V usage is TRBV12-3 or TRBV12-4 and J usage is TRBJ2-7; TRBD1 is a possible D gene (5 bases). Trimming took 4 bases from V and 0 from J, leaving 16 bases between them. The CDR3 is made up of 16 amino acids. In nucleotides, the CDR3 is TGTGCCAGCAGTTCATTAAAGATAGGGGTCTCCTACGAGCAGTACTTC. Translated, it gives CASSSLKIGVSYEQYF.

This chain links TRBV12-3 or TRBV12-4 with TRBJ2-3; the match to TRBD2 covers 9 bases. V trimming: 5 bases; J trimming: 5 bases; junction bases outside the gene matches: 8. CDR3 length equals 15 residues. As DNA, the CDR3 is TGTGCCAGCAGTCGACTAGCGGTAGCACAAGATACGCAGTATTTT. It yields the protein CASSRLAVAQDTQYF.

This clonotype was picked up a small number of times. CDR3 sequence reads: CSARTRETQYF. The CDR3 nucleotides read TGCAGTGCTAGAACACGGGAGACCCAGTACTTC. The rearrangement uses TRBV20-1 and TRBJ2-5; no firm D call. CDR1 and CDR2 (germline): DFQATT, SNEGSKA (reference sequence). This CDR3 spans 11 amino acids. The V gene lost 2 bases and the J gene lost 5 bases, with 6 bases spanning the gap.

The chain links TRBV29-1 to TRBJ1-1, with D possibly matching TRBD1 (5 bases). The CDR3 has 14 residues. Looked up from germline, CDR1 is SQVTM and CDR2 is ANQGSEA. Trimming took off 6 bases at V and 0 bases at J, with 14 bases between the two ends. In DNA, the CDR3 is TGCAGCGTCGGGGACGGCCTCATGAACACTGAAGCTTTCTTT. This encodes CSVGDGLMNTEAFF.

A few counts support this clonotype. J is TRBJ2-1 and V is TRBV11-2; D uncertain. Trimming pared 4 bases from V and 4 bases from J, leaving 23 bases between. This CDR3 region has 18 residues. Germline V gene data show CDR1 as SGHAT and CDR2 as FQNNGV. The CDR3 loop reads CASSSFRLIGRPYNEQFF. CDR3 bases: TGTGCCAGCAGCTCTTTCAGACTTATCGGCAGGCCGTACAATGAGCAGTTCTTC.

This chain joins TRBV6-1 and TRBJ2-6; a possible D gene is TRBD1 (5 bases). The V end lost 7 bases, the J end lost 4 bases, and 11 bases lay between the germline ends. This CDR3 spans 14 amino acids. Germline loops: CDR1 MNHNS, CDR2 SASEGT. The CDR3 region has the DNA TGTGCCAGCAAGGGGTTTGGAGGGGCCAACGTCCTGACTTTC. It codes for CASKGFGGANVLTF.

The gene calls are TRBV6-1 and TRBJ2-5; D is tentatively TRBD1 or TRBD2 (5 bases each). This CDR3 is 13 amino acids long. The germline V gene encodes CDR1 MNHNS and CDR2 SASEGT. The V end was cut by 6 bases, the J end by 1 base, with 9 bases between. The CDR3 spells CASSRDGQETQYF. The DNA for the CDR3 is TGTGCCAGCAGCCGGGACGGCCAAGAGACCCAGTACTTC.

This clonotype occurred a few times. This sequence joins TRBV10-3 and TRBJ1-2, with D possibly matching TRBD1 (5 bases). The CDR3 is made up of 15 amino acids. In germline, CDR1 is ENHRY, CDR2 SYGVKD. Trimming removed 2 bases at V and 0 bases at J, with 10 bases between. The DNA for the CDR3 is TGTGCCATCAGTGAGGTCAGGGCTACTAACTATGGCTACACCTTC. Residues: CAISEVRATNYGYTF.

In its sample, this clonotype was seen once. The chain couples TRBV5-1 to TRBJ2-3; 8 positions agree with TRBD2. This CDR3 has 15 residues. The junction had 8 bases not matched to a gene; V was cut back by 0 bases and J by 8 bases. Germline V gives CDR1 SGHRS, CDR2 YFSETQ. CDR3 DNA: TGCGCCAGCAGCTTGGAAGGGACTAGTCTTGGTACGCAGTATTTT. This codes for CASSLEGTSLGTQYF. Complete variable domain (other parts from reference TRBV5-1 and TRBJ2-3): KAGVTQTPRYLIKTRGQQVTLSCSPISGHRSVSWYQQTPGQGLQFLFEYFSETQRNKGNFPGRFSGRQFSNSRSEMNVSTLELGDSALYLCASSLEGTSLGTQYFGPGTRLTVL.

This clonotype was seen only a few times. The chain employs TRBV20-1 and TRBJ1-1; D remains ambiguous. The V gene's germline CDR1 is DFQATT and CDR2 SNEGSKA (reference sequence). V was cut by 6 bases and J by 2 bases, with 10 bases left in between. The CDR3 runs 12 residues. CDR3 residues: CSAASENTEAFF. CDR3 DNA: TGCAGTGCAGCCTCAGAAAACACTGAAGCTTTCTTT.

This clonotype was detected a few times. V usage is TRBV29-1 and J usage is TRBJ2-1; 7 bases are a match to TRBD1. The CDR3 runs 13 residues. J gave up 3 bases and V 7 bases, and 6 bases lay outside the gene matches. Per germline, CDR1 SQVTM and CDR2 ANQGSEA. Written as DNA, the CDR3 is TGCAGCGCCAGTAACAGGGGCTACAATGAGCAGTTCTTC. It yields the protein CSASNRGYNEQFF.

The rearrangement uses TRBV11-2 and TRBJ2-3; unclear D gene. The CDR3 loop spans 16 amino acids. The V end lost 1 base, the J end lost 1 base, and 12 bases lay between the germline ends. From germline, CDR1 is SGHAT and CDR2 FQNNGV. Here the CDR3 DNA reads TGTGCCAGCAGCTTAGCTTGGTCAGGACGCACAGATACGCAGTATTTT. Amino acids: CASSLAWSGRTDTQYF.